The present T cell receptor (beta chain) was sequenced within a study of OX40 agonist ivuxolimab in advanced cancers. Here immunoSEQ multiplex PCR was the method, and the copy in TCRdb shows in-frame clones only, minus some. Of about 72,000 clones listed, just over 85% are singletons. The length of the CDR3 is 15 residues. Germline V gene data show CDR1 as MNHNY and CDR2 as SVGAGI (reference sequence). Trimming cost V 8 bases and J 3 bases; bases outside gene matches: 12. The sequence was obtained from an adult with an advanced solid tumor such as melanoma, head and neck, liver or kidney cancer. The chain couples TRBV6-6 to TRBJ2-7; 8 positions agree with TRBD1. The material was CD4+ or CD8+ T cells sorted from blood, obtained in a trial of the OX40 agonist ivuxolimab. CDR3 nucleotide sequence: TGTGCCAGCGGCAGGGGGCTTTCCCCCATCTACGAGCAGTACTTC. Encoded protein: CASGRGLSPIYEQYF.